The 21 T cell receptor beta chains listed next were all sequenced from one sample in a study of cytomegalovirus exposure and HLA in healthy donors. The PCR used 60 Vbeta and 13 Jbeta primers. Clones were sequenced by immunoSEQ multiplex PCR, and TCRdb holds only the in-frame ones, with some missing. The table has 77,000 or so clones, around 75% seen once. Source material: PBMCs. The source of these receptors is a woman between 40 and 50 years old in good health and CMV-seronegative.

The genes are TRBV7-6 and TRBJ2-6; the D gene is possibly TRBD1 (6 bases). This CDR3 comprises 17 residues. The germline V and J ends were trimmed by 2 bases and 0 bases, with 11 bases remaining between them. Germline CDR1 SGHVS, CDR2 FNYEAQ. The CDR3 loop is CASSLHTGSSGANVLTF. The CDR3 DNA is TGTGCCAGCAGCTTACATACAGGGTCCTCTGGGGCCAACGTCCTGACTTTC.

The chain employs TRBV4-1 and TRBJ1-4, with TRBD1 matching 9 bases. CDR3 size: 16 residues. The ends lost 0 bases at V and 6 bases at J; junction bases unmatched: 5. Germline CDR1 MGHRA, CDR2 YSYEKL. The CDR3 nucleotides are TGCGCCAGCAGCCAAGATATAGGGACAGGGTATGAAAAACTGTTTTTT. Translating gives CASSQDIGTGYEKLFF.

DNA of the CDR3: TGCGCCAGCAGCCTACCTCGGCTAGCCTCCTACAATGAGCAGTTCTTC. It yields the protein CASSLPRLASYNEQFF. The chain links TRBV5-1 to TRBJ2-1; weak D call: TRBD2 (5 bases). The V gene lost 4 bases and the J gene lost 0 bases, with 14 bases spanning the gap. This CDR3 region has 16 residues. Germline-derived CDR1 and CDR2 are SGHRS and YFSETQ.

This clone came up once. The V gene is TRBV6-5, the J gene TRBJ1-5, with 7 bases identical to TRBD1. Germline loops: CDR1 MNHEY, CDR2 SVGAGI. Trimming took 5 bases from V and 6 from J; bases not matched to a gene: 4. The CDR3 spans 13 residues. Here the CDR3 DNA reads TGTGCCAGCAGTAGACAGGGTGGTCAGCCCCAGCATTTT. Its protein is CASSRQGGQPQHF.

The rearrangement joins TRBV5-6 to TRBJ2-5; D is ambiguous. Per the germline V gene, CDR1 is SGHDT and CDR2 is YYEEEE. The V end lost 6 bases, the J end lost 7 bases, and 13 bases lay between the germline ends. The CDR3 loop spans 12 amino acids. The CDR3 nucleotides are TGTGCCAGCACAGCTGAGGTAGGGACCCAGTACTTC. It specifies CASTAEVGTQYF.

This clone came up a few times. The CDR3: CASSLALEPNYGYTF. The CDR3 DNA reads TGTGCCAGCAGCTTAGCTCTAGAACCTAACTATGGCTACACCTTC. The chain couples TRBV7-2 to TRBJ1-2; D is ambiguous. CDR3 length equals 15 residues. V was pared by 0 bases and J by 0 bases, with 8 bases between. Germline V gene sequence: CDR1 SGHTA, CDR2 FQGNSA.

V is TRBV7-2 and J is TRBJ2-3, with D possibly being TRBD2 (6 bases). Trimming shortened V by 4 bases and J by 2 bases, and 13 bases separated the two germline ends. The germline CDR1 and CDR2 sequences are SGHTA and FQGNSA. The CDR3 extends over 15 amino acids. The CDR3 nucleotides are TGTGCCAGCAGCTCCACCGGAGGGTCCACAGATACGCAGTATTTT. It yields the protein CASSSTGGSTDTQYF. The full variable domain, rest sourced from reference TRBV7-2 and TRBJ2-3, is GAGVSQSPSNKVTEKGKDVELRCDPISGHTALYWYRQSLGQGLEFLIYFQGNSAPDKSGLPSDRFSAERTGGSVSTLTIQRTQQEDSAVYLCASSSTGGSTDTQYFGPGTRLTVL.

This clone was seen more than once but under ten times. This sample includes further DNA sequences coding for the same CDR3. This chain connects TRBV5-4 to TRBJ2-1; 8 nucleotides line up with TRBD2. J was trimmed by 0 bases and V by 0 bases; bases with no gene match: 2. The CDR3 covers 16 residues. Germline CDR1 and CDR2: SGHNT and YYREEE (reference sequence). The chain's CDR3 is CASSLAGGSSYNEQFF. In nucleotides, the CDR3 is TGTGCCAGCAGCTTGGCGGGGGGGAGCTCCTACAATGAGCAGTTCTTC.

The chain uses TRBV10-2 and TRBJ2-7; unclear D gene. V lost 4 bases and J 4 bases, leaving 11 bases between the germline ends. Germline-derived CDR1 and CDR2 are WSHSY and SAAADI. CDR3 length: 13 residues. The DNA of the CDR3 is TGCGCCAGCAGTGTAAGCACTAAATACGAGCAGTACTTC. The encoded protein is CASSVSTKYEQYF.

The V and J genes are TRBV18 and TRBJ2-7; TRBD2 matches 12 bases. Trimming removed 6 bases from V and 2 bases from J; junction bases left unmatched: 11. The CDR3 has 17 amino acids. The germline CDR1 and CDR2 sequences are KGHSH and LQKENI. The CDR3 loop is CASSGGLAGMGAYEQYF. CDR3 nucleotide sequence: TGTGCCAGCTCGGGGGGACTAGCGGGCATGGGAGCCTACGAGCAGTACTTC.

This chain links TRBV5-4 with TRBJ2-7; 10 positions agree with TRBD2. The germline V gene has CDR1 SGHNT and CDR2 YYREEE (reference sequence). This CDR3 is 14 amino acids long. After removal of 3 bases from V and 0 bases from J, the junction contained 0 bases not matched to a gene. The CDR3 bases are TGTGCCAGCAGCTGGACTAGCGGCTCCTACGAGCAGTACTTC. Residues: CASSWTSGSYEQYF.

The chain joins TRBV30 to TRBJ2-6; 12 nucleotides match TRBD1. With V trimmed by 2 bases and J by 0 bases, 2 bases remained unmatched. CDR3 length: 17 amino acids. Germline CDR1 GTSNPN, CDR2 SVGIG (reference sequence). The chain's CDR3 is CAWSRDRGLSGANVLTF. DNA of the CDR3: TGTGCCTGGAGTCGGGACAGGGGGCTCTCTGGGGCCAACGTCCTGACTTTC.

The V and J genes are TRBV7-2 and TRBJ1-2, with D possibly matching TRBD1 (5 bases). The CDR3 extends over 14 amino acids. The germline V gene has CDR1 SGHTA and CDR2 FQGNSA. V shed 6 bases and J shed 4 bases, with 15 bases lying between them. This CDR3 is CASSRQGKTYGYTF. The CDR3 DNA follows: TGTGCCAGCAGTCGTCAGGGCAAGACCTATGGCTACACCTTC.

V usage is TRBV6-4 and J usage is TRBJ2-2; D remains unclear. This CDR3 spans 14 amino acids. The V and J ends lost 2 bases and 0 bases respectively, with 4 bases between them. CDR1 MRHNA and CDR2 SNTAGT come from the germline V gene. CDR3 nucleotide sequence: TGTGCCAGCAGTGACACTACGAACACCGGGGAGCTGTTTTTT. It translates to CASSDTTNTGELFF.

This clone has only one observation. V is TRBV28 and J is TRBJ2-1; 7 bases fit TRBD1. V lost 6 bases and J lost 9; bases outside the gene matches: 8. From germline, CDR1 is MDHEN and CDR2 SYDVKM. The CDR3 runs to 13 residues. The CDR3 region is CASSRWTGGEQFF. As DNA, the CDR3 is TGTGCCAGCAGCCGGTGGACAGGCGGTGAGCAGTTCTTC.

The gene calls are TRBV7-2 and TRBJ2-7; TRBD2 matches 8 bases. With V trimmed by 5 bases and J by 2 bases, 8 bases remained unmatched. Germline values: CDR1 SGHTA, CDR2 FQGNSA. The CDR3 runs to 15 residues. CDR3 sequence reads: CASSGSGAFTYEQYF. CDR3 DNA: TGTGCCAGCAGCGGTAGCGGGGCCTTCACCTACGAGCAGTACTTC.

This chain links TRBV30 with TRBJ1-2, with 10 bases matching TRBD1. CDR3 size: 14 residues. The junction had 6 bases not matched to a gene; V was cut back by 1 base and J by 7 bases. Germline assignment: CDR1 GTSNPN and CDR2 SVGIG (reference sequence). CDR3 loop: CAWSAGQGLSGYTF. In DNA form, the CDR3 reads TGTGCCTGGAGTGCGGGACAGGGGCTCTCTGGCTACACCTTC. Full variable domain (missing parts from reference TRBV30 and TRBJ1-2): SQTIHQWPATLVQPVGSPLSLECTVEGTSNPNLYWYRQAAGRGLQLLFYSVGIGQISSEVPQNLSASRPQDRQFILSSKKLLLSDSGFYLCAWSAGQGLSGYTFGSGTRLTVV.

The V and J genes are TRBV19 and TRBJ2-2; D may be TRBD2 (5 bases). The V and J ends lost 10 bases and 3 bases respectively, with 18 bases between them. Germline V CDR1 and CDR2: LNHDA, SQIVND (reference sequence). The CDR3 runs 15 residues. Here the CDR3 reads CATQIHRGDTGELFF. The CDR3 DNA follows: TGTGCCACTCAGATCCATCGGGGTGACACCGGGGAGCTGTTTTTT.

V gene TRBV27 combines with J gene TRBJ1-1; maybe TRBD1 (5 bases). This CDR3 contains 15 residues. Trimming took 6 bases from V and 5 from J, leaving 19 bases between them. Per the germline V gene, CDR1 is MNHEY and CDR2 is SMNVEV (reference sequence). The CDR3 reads CASSQRPSGGTEAFF. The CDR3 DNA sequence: TGTGCCAGCAGCCAAAGGCCCTCCGGGGGAACTGAAGCTTTCTTT.

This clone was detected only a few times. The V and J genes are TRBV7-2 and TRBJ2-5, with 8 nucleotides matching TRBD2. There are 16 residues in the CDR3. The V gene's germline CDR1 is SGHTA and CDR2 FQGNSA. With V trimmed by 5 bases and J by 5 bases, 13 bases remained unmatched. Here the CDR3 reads CASSPLGGAIAETQYF. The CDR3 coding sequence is TGTGCCAGCAGCCCCCTCGGGGGGGCCATCGCGGAGACCCAGTACTTC.

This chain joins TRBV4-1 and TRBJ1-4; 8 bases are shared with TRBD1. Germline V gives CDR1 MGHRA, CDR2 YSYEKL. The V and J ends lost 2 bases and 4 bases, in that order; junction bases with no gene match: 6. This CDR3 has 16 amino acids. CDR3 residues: CASSQPQTGVNEKLFF. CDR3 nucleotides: TGCGCCAGCAGCCAACCCCAGACAGGGGTTAATGAAAAACTGTTTTTT.